These 9 T cell receptor beta chains originate from one sample sequenced in a study of T cell repertoires in cytomegalovirus infection. TCRdb processed the reads anew with MiXCR; each CDR3 protein has one entry. The sample holds some 800,000 distinct CDR3 sequences, around a third seen once. These receptors have no identified antigens. The input for sequencing was cultured CD8+ T cells from PBMCs, taken from culture after CMV antigen stimulation. The receptors were gathered from a human donor in good health (CMV status not recorded). Some clones in this sample may be carry-over from other donors' samples.

V is TRBV7-9 and J is TRBJ1-2, with a tentative D call TRBD1 (5 bases). Germline values: CDR1 SEHNR, CDR2 FQNEAQ (reference sequence). This CDR3 has 16 residues. Trimming removed 0 bases from V and 2 bases from J, with 13 bases in between. CDR3 in DNA: TGTGCCAGCAGCTTAGCGGTCGGGGACTCAAACTATGGCTACACCTTC. This encodes CASSLAVGDSNYGYTF.

This clonotype was seen a handful of times. The V and J genes are TRBV5-4 and TRBJ1-1; D call uncertain. The CDR3 has 15 amino acids. Germline CDR1 SGHNT, CDR2 YYREEE (reference sequence). Trimming took 0 bases from V and 6 from J, leaving 15 bases between them. CDR3 bases: TGTGCCAGCAGCTTGGAAATCCACCCAGACCCTGAAGCTTTCTTT. Translation: CASSLEIHPDPEAFF. The entire variable domain, with the rest obtained from reference TRBV5-4 and TRBJ1-1, is as follows: ETGVTQSPTHLIKTRGQQVTLRCSSQSGHNTVSWYQQALGQGPQFIFQYYREEENGRGNFPPRFSGLQFPNYSSELNVNALELDDSALYLCASSLEIHPDPEAFFGQGTRLTVV.

This clonotype came up a few times. V gene TRBV7-9 combines with J gene TRBJ2-3, with D possibly TRBD2 on 6 matching bases. Trimming removed 4 bases from V and 3 bases from J, with 11 bases in between. This CDR3 has 14 residues. Per the germline V gene, CDR1 is SEHNR and CDR2 is FQNEAQ (reference sequence). Here the CDR3 DNA reads TGTGCCAGCAGCTCCCGGACTAAGACAGATACGCAGTATTTT. This encodes CASSSRTKTDTQYF.

This clonotype was seen more than once but under ten times. V is TRBV10-2 and J is TRBJ2-5; 9 nucleotides agree with TRBD2. V shed 7 bases, J shed 4 bases, and the junction held 7 bases outside the gene matches. In germline, CDR1 is WSHSY, CDR2 SAAADI. The CDR3 length is 14 residues. The CDR3 region has the DNA TGCGCCAGCACGGCGGGGGGGAGAAGAGAGACCCAGTACTTC. It is translated as CASTAGGRRETQYF.

This clonotype was recorded many times. This chain uses TRBV5-5 with TRBJ1-1, with 9 bases matching TRBD1. This CDR3 has 17 residues. V shed 4 bases, J shed 0 bases, and the junction held 10 bases outside the gene matches. Germline V lookup: CDR1 SGHKS, CDR2 YYEKEE (reference sequence). As DNA, the CDR3 is TGTGCCAGCAGCCCTCCGGGACAGGGCCTCATGAACACTGAAGCTTTCTTT. This gives the protein CASSPPGQGLMNTEAFF.

Here the CDR3 reads CSARGVLQETQYF. The CDR3 DNA is TGCAGTGCTCGAGGGGTCCTCCAAGAGACCCAGTACTTC. This chain uses TRBV20-1 with TRBJ2-5, with D perhaps being TRBD1 or TRBD2 (5 bases each). CDR1 and CDR2 from the germline V gene are DFQATT and SNEGSKA (reference sequence). The V and J ends lost 5 bases and 1 base respectively, with 11 bases between them. CDR3 size: 13 residues.

This chain uses TRBV7-6 with TRBJ1-1; no definite D call. CDR1 and CDR2 (germline): SGHVS, FNYEAQ. V lost 2 bases and J lost 7, with 11 bases in between. The length of the CDR3 is 13 residues. CDR3 sequence (DNA): TGTGCCAGCAGCTTACTGGAGGAGGGTGAAGCTTTCTTT. Its translation: CASSLLEEGEAFF.

This clonotype was seen a few times. The gene calls are TRBV20-1 and TRBJ2-7; D is uncertain. Trimming removed 5 bases from V and 0 bases from J, with 11 bases in between. CDR3 length: 13 residues. Per germline, CDR1 DFQATT and CDR2 SNEGSKA (reference sequence). This CDR3 reads CSAQTESSYEQYF. The CDR3 DNA sequence: TGCAGTGCTCAGACGGAGAGCTCCTACGAGCAGTACTTC.

This clonotype has a handful of counts. The rearrangement joins TRBV4-1 to TRBJ2-7; perhaps TRBD1 as D (6 bases). V lost 0 bases to trimming and J lost 3 bases, with 15 bases between them. The CDR3 totals 16 residues. Germline CDR1 MGHRA, CDR2 YSYEKL. The CDR3 reads CASSQEEDSGIYEQYF. As DNA, the CDR3 is TGCGCCAGCAGCCAAGAAGAGGACAGCGGTATCTACGAGCAGTACTTC.